A selection of T cell receptor beta chains follows, all from one sample in a study of cytomegalovirus exposure and HLA in healthy donors. Sequencing used immunoSEQ multiplex PCR; TCRdb keeps in-frame clones, though not all of them. Here the sample spans 200,000 to 250,000 clones, roughly 84% being singletons. The sample comprised PBMCs. Receptors originate from a woman in her 30s in good health and CMV-seropositive. The CDR3 runs from the conserved cysteine through the conserved F or W. Fields, in order: D gene, V gene, clone size, J gene, CDR3 DNA, CDR3 protein. A D gene is named only where the DNA matches it firmly. Part of the rows lack a size; the others show once, few, many or a class for expanded clones.

-	TRBV28	-	TRBJ2-2	TGTGCCAGCAGTTCGACAGTGACCGGGGAGCTGTTTTTT	CASSSTVTGELFF
-	TRBV18	-	TRBJ1-2	TGTGCCAGCTCACCAGCCGACAGCCTCTATGGCTACACCTTC	CASSPADSLYGYTF
TRBD2	TRBV11-1	-	TRBJ2-1	TGTGCCAGCAGCTTACCGGGACTAGCCAATGAGCAGTTCTTC	CASSLPGLANEQFF
TRBD2	TRBV28	-	TRBJ2-7	TGTGCCAGCAGTGCCTCCGGCGGGAGGGACGAGCAGTACTTC	CASSASGGRDEQYF
-	TRBV9	-	TRBJ2-2	TGTGCCAGCATGTCTCACCCGAACACCGGGGAGCTGTTTTTT	CASMSHPNTGELFF
-	TRBV7-9	-	TRBJ1-1	TGTGCCAGCAGCTCGGACAGCCAGGCTTTCTTT	CASSSDSQAFF
-	TRBV2	-	TRBJ2-7	TGTGCCAGCAGCCAGGACCTTGATGTCGACGAGCAGTACTTC	CASSQDLDVDEQYF
TRBD1	TRBV6-1	-	TRBJ2-3	TGTGCCAGCAGTGGACAGGGTGGAGATACGCAGTATTTT	CASSGQGGDTQYF
TRBD1	TRBV18	few	TRBJ2-2	TGTGCCAGCTCTCGACAGGGAGCGGACACCGGGGAGCTGTTTTTT	CASSRQGADTGELFF
-	TRBV25-1	once	TRBJ2-5	TGTGCCAGCAGTGAATTTGGGTCCCAAGAGACCCAGTACTTC	CASSEFGSQETQYF
TRBD2	TRBV18	-	TRBJ2-7	TGTGCCAGCTCTTCCGGGACTACCGAATCCTACGAGCAGTACTTC	CASSSGTTESYEQYF
-	TRBV19	-	TRBJ2-5	TGTGCCAGTAGTACGTCCCCAGTAGAGACCCAGTACTTC	CASSTSPVETQYF
-	TRBV30	-	TRBJ2-2	TGTGCCTGGAGTGTGGTTTGGGGAGGCACCGGGGAGCTGTTTTTT	CAWSVVWGGTGELFF
TRBD1	TRBV2	-	TRBJ2-7	TGTGCCAGCAGTCCTGACAGGGTCGACGAGCAGTACTTC	CASSPDRVDEQYF
TRBD2	TRBV29-1	-	TRBJ2-3	TGCAGCGTGCTGACTAGCGGGAGGGCAGCAGATACGCAGTATTTT	CSVLTSGRAADTQYF
-	TRBV30	-	TRBJ1-2	TGTGCCTGGAGTCTAGACCCGAACTATGGCTACACCTTC	CAWSLDPNYGYTF
-	TRBV14	-	TRBJ1-4	TGTGCCAGCAGCCAAGAAGAGACAGATCGTGAAAAACTGTTTTTT	CASSQEETDREKLFF
-	TRBV4-1	-	TRBJ2-5	TGCGCCAGCAGCCAAGCCGGGAACCAAGAGACCCAGTACTTC	CASSQAGNQETQYF
-	TRBV11-1	-	TRBJ1-1	TGTGCCAGCACCCCGGGTGGACTTGGAAGGGACACTGAAGCTTTCTTT	CASTPGGLGRDTEAFF
-	TRBV9	-	TRBJ2-7	TGTGCCAGCAGCGTAACAGGGTGGGGTCCGGGGGAGCAGTACTTC	CASSVTGWGPGEQYF
-	TRBV27	-	TRBJ2-3	TGTGCCAGCAGTCACAGGGAAAATACGCAGTATTTT	CASSHRENTQYF
TRBD1	TRBV28	-	TRBJ2-7	TGTGCCAGCAGTCCTTTTGAGGGGACAGGGGGCTACGAGCAGTACTTC	CASSPFEGTGGYEQYF
-	TRBV4-1	-	TRBJ2-3	TGCGCCAGCAGCCACCCTAGGGAGCCAGATACGCAGTATTTT	CASSHPREPDTQYF
-	TRBV5-6	once	TRBJ2-7	TGTGCCAGCAGCTATGATTCCGACAGCCGGCTAAAGGACGAGCAGTACTTC	CASSYDSDSRLKDEQYF
TRBD1	TRBV5-6	-	TRBJ2-7	TGTGCCAGCAACCTCAGGGGGCCCTACGAGCAGTACTTC	CASNLRGPYEQYF
-	TRBV7-9	-	TRBJ1-4	TGTGCCAGCAGCTTATCTCGTGAAAAACTGTTTTTT	CASSLSREKLFF
-	TRBV5-8	-	TRBJ1-5	TGTGCCAGCAGCTTTGACAGCTTCAATCAGCCCCAGCATTTT	CASSFDSFNQPQHF
-	TRBV6-5	-	TRBJ1-2	TGTGCCAGCAGTTACTCCCGATCTACTAACTATGGCTACACCTTC	CASSYSRSTNYGYTF
TRBD1	TRBV10-3	few	TRBJ1-2	TGTGCCATCGGACAGGGGCAATATGGCTACACCTTC	CAIGQGQYGYTF
TRBD1	TRBV6-1	-	TRBJ1-1	TGTGCCAGCAGTGAAGCCACAGGGGGCCGAGGCACTGAAGCTTTCTTT	CASSEATGGRGTEAFF
-	TRBV4-1	-	TRBJ1-4	TGCGCCAGCCGAAGGTCCCCTAATGAAAAACTGTTTTTT	CASRRSPNEKLFF
-	TRBV2	-	TRBJ2-1	TGTGCCAGCACTCAGAGGAGCTCCTACAATGAGCAGTTCTTC	CASTQRSSYNEQFF
-	TRBV10-3	-	TRBJ2-2	TGTGCCAGCAGTGAATACAGCGGGAACACCGGGGAGCTGTTTTTT	CASSEYSGNTGELFF
-	TRBV14	-	TRBJ2-5	TGTGCCAGCAGCCGCATGGGGGGCCAAGAGACCCAGTACTTC	CASSRMGGQETQYF
-	TRBV6-5	-	TRBJ1-2	TGTGCCAGCAGAAGAAGACAATATGGCTACACCTTC	CASRRRQYGYTF
-	TRBV28	-	TRBJ1-4	TGTGCCAGCAGTATAACCACAGGGTTGGTTTTGGTTGAAAAACTGTTTTTT	CASSITTGLVLVEKLFF
TRBD1	TRBV5-1	-	TRBJ1-3	TGCGCCAGCAGCGTGGGGGGACAGCCCATAAACACCATATATTTT	CASSVGGQPINTIYF
-	TRBV5-4	few	TRBJ1-2	TGTGCCAGCCCCCCGGCACACTATGGCTACACCTTC	CASPPAHYGYTF
-	TRBV28	-	TRBJ1-2	TGTGCCAGCAGCCCCGGGGTCCATTGGGGCTACACCTTC	CASSPGVHWGYTF
-	TRBV11-2	-	TRBJ1-2	TGTGCCAGCAATTCCCTAAGGCAGGACCTTTCCTATGGCTACACCTTC	CASNSLRQDLSYGYTF
TRBD2	TRBV9	-	TRBJ2-1	TGTGCCAGCAGCGAGCCGGGACTAGCGACTTACAATGAGCAGTTCTTC	CASSEPGLATYNEQFF
-	TRBV7-2	-	TRBJ1-4	TGTGCCAGCAGCTTAAGCGTGGGGGACGAAAAACTGTTTTTT	CASSLSVGDEKLFF
TRBD2	TRBV7-2	-	TRBJ2-7	TGTGCCAGCAGCTTAGAGCTAGCGGGAGGTTACTACGAGCAGTACTTC	CASSLELAGGYYEQYF
-	TRBV9	-	TRBJ2-1	TGTGCCAGCAGCCAACATGGGACTTGGGCCAACAATGAGCAGTTCTTC	CASSQHGTWANNEQFF
-	TRBV28	-	TRBJ2-3	TGTGCCAGCAGTTTAGGTTCCCAAAGGACTGATACGCAGTATTTT	CASSLGSQRTDTQYF
-	TRBV30	-	TRBJ1-1	TGTGCCTGGAGTGTATCTTGGGGGGAGTTCCCGGGGACTGAAGCTTTCTTT	CAWSVSWGEFPGTEAFF
-	TRBV7-2	few	TRBJ2-7	TGTGCCAGCCGAAGACCCTCGTCCTACGAGCAGTACTTC	CASRRPSSYEQYF
TRBD2	TRBV9	-	TRBJ2-5	TGTGCCAGCAGCGTAGAAGGCCTAGCGGGAGAAGAGACCCAGTACTTC	CASSVEGLAGEETQYF
TRBD2	TRBV6-5	once	TRBJ2-4	TGTGCCAGCAGTTACTCAGGGAGGGTCAAAAACATTCAGTACTTC	CASSYSGRVKNIQYF
-	TRBV10-3	-	TRBJ1-5	TGTGCCATCATGTCGGGACTTACGAATCAGCCCCAGCATTTT	CAIMSGLTNQPQHF